This T cell receptor beta chain was sequenced for a study of patients and donors after allogeneic stem cell transplantation. MiXCR, run by TCRdb on the RT-PCR reads, gives a single entry per CDR3 protein. The sample includes some 960,000 distinct CDR3 sequences, about a sixth seen only once; the top ten take 5% to 7.5%. CDR3 length: 15 residues. Between the trimmed V and J ends, which lost 4 bases and 4 bases, there was a span of 16 bases. CDR1 and CDR2 (germline): SEHNR, FQNEAQ (reference sequence). This TCR was recovered from a human donor who was either an allogeneic HSCT recipient or a stem cell or donor lymphocyte infusion donor (not recorded which). It is not recorded whose cells these are; they may come from a transplant donor. Sequenced input: blood, either unsorted or a sorted T cell fraction (not recorded which). The chain carries TRBV7-9 and TRBJ1-2, with D maybe TRBD1 (5 bases). The CDR3 sequence is CASSSRPYDSYGYTF. Here the CDR3 DNA reads TGTGCCAGCAGCTCCCGCCCCTATGACAGCTATGGCTACACCTTC.